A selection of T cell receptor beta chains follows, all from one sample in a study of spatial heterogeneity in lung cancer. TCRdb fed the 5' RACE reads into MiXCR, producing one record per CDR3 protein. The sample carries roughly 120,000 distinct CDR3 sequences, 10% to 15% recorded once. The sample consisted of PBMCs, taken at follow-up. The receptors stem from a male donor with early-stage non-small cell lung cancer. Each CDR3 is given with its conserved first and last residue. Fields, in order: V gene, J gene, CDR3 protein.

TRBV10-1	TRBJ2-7	CASSESSYEQYF
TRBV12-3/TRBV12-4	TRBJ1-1	CASSLTTEAFF
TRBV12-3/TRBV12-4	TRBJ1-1	CAGSSTAGGQGFSEAFF
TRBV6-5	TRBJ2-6	CASSVSGAASGANVLTF
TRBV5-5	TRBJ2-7	CASSLDLLGILYEQYF
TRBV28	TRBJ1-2	CASRRGNRGYTF
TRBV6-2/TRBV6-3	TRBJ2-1	CASSYVTSLTYNEQFF
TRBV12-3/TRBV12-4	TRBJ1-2	CASSLSSDRGKGYTF
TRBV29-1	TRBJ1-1	CSVEDRSEAFF
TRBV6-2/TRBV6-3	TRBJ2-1	CASSWGQGTYNEQFF
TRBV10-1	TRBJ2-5	CASSDEGGKTQYF
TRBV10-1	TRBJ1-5	CASSAGSGNQPQHF
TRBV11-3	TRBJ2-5	CASNALAGDQRQYF
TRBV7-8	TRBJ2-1	CASSWAQGQYNEQFF
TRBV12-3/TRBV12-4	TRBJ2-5	CASSLSGNTQYF
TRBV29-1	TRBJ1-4	CSVDAGINEKLFF
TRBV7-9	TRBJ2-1	CASTAPDRVVYQIYEQFF
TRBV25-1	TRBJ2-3	CASSITGGTTATQYF
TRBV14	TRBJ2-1	CASSQENEQFF
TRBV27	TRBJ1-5	CASRRQGSQPQHF
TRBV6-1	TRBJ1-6	CASSEGVRGNSPLHF
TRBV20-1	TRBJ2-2	CSARDRGSTGELFF
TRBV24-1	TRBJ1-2	CATSEAGTGIYGYTF
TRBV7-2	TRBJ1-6	CASSSPGRIKPLHF
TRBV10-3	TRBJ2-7	CAISHSPGQGGYEQYF
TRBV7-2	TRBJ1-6	CASSLGQGAPPVSPLHF
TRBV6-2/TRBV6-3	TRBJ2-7	CASRLEAMGGQYF
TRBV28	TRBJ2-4	CASSKVRDRDEGIQYF
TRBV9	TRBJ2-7	CASSERGMDEQYF
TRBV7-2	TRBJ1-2	CASSLQGAMNGYTF
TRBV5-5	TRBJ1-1	CASSSRTVNTEAFF
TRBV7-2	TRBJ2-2	CASSPFTNTGELFF
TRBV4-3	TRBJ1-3	CASSQEMAAGLPGNTIYF
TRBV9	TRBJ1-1	CASTKGPVFMNTEAFF
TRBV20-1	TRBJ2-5	CSAFRDPGKTQYF
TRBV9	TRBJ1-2	CASSVGGGSYGYTF
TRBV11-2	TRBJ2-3	CASSSPGSTDTQYF
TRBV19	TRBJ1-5	CASSVALGNQPQHF
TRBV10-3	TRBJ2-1	CAISEGVGGSAYNEQFF
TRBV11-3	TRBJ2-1	CASSPSGGAYNEQFF
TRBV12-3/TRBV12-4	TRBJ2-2	CASSLRTGGTGELFF
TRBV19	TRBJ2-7	CASSMGRGSYEQYF
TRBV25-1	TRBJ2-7	CASSELGGGLYEQYF
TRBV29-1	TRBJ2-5	CSVGRGSGETQYF
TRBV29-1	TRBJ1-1	CSAFGLNTEAFF
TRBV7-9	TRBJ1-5	CASSKSAARGNQPQHF
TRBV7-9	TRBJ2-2	CVSSARFATGNTGELFF
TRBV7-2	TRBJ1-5	CASSLEVGPQHF
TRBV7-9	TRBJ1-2	CASSLDLRNYGYTF
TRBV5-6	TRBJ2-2	CASSLNTGELFF